The text below deals with one TCR beta chain. The antigen is unknown. Patients with active juvenile idiopathic arthritis donated these samples. Trimming removed 1 base at V and 7 bases at J, with 4 bases between. Germline V gives CDR1 MNHEY, CDR2 SMNVEV (reference sequence). This CDR3 has 11 amino acids. The protocol was immunoSEQ multiplex PCR, while the TCRdb copy is restricted to in-frame clones and leaves out a portion. The repertoire holds 39,000 or so clones, with about 94% as singletons. These data originate in a study of circulating and synovial CD4+ cells in juvenile arthritis. Study conclusions and caveats: Bulk blood CD4 samples held at least an order of magnitude more or fewer genomes than CPL. Shared-clonotype fractions with synovium likely underestimate full repertoire overlap.

This chain joins TRBV27 and TRBJ1-1, with D hard to call. Sequenced input: CD4+ T cells from blood. This clonotype was sampled from a human donor with juvenile idiopathic arthritis. The chain's CDR3 is CASSLYGEAFF. DNA for the CDR3: TGTGCCAGCAGTTTATACGGTGAAGCTTTCTTT.